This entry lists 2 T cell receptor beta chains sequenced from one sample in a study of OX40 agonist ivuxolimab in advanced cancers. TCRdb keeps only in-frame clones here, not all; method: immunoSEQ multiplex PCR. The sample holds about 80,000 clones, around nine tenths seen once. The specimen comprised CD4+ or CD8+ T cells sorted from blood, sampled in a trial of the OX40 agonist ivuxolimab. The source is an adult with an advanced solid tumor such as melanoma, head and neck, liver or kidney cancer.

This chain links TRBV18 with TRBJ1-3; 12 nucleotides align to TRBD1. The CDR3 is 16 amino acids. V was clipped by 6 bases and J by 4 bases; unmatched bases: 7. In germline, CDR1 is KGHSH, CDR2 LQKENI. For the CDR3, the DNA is TGTGCCAGCTCGGTGGGACAGGGGGCTGGAGGAAACACCATATATTTT. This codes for CASSVGQGAGGNTIYF.

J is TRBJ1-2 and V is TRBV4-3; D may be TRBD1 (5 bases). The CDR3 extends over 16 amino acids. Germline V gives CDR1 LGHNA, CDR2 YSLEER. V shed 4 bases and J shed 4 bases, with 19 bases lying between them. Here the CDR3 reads CASSPRDGIYGYGYTF. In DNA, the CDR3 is TGCGCCAGCAGCCCCCGGGACGGCATTTATGGCTATGGCTACACCTTC.